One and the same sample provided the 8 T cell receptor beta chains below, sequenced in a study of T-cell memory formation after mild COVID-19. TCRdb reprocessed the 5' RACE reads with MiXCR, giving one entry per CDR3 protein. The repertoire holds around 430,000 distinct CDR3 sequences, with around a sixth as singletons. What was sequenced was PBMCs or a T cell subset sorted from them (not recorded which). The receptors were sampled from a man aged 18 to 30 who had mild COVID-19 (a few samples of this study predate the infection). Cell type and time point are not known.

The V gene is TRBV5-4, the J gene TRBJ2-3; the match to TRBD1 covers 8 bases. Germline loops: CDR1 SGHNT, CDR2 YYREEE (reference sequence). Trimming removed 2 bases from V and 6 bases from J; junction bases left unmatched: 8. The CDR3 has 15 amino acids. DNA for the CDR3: TGTGCCAGCAGCTTCGTGGGGACAGGAAGGGATACGCAGTATTTT. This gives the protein CASSFVGTGRDTQYF.

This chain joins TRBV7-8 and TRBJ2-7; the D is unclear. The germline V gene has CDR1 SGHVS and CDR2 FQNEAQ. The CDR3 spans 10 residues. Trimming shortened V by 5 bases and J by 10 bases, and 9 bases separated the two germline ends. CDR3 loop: CASSPPEQYV. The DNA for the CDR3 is TGTGCCAGCAGCCCCCCTGAACAGTACGTC.

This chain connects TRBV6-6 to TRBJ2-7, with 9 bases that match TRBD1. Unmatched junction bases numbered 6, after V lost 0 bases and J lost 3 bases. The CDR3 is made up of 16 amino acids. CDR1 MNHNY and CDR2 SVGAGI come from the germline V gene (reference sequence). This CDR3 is CASSYSRDRVGYEQYV. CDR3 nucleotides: TGTGCCAGCAGTTACTCGAGGGACAGGGTAGGCTACGAGCAGTACGTC.

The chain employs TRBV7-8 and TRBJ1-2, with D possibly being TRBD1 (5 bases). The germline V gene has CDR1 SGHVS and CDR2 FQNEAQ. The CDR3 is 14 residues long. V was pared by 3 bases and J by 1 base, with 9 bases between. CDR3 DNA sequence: TGTGCCAGCAGCTTCGACAGAAATAACTATGGCTACACCTTC. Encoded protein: CASSFDRNNYGYTF.

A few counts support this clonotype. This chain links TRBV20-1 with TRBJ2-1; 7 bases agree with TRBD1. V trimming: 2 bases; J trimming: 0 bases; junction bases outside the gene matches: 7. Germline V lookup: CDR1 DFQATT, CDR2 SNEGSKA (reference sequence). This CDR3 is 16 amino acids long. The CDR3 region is CSARTLQGSSYNEQFF. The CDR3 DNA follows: TGCAGTGCTAGAACCCTACAGGGGTCCTCCTACAATGAGCAGTTCTTC.

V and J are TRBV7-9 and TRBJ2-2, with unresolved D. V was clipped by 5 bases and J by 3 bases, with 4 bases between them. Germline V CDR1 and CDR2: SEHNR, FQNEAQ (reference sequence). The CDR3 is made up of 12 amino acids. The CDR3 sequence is CASSPHTGELFF. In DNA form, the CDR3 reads TGTGCCAGCAGCCCTCACACCGGGGAGCTGTTTTTT.

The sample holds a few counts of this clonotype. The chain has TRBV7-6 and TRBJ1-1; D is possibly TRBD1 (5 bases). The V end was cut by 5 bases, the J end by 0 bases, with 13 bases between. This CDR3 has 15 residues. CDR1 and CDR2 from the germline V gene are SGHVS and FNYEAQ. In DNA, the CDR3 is TGTGCCAGCAGCCGCGACTGGGGGGTGAACACTGAAGCTTTCTTT. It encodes CASSRDWGVNTEAFF.

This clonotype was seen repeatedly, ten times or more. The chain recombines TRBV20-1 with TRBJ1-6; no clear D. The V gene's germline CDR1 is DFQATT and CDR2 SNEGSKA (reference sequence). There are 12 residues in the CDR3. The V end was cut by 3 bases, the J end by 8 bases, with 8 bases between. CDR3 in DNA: TGCAGTGCTAGCACCAGGTATTCACCCCTCCACTTT. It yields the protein CSASTRYSPLHF.